This T cell receptor beta chain stems from a study of blood T cell repertoires in COVID-19. In the study overall: Sites across the United States, Italy and Spain contributed samples from acute and convalescent COVID-19. PBMCs, B-cell-depleted T cells, or T cells were the source of the cDNA or gDNA that made up the material.

Authors' processing steps: Amplifying reference gene primers gave estimates of nucleated cell counts. Profiling relied on immunoSEQ multiplex PCR, and the TCRdb table lists in-frame clones only, not all of them. Clonal size and the V and J genes are those of that table, whereas D and trimming came from the DNA. The data show more than 200,000 clones, with less than 90% seen just once and about 2.2% held by the top ten. The CDR3 runs 17 residues. Trimming pared 6 bases from V and 4 bases from J, leaving 22 bases between. The germline gives CDR1 MNHEY, CDR2 SVGEGT. The chain links TRBV6-2 or TRBV6-3 to TRBJ1-3, with D perhaps matching TRBD1 (6 bases). The specimen sequenced was peripheral blood. This clonotype was obtained from a woman in her 50s with acute or convalescent COVID-19. The CDR3 sequence is CASSLTGTRLSGNTIYF. The CDR3 coding sequence is TGTGCCAGCAGCTTAACCGGGACACGGCTATCGGGAAACACCATATATTTT.